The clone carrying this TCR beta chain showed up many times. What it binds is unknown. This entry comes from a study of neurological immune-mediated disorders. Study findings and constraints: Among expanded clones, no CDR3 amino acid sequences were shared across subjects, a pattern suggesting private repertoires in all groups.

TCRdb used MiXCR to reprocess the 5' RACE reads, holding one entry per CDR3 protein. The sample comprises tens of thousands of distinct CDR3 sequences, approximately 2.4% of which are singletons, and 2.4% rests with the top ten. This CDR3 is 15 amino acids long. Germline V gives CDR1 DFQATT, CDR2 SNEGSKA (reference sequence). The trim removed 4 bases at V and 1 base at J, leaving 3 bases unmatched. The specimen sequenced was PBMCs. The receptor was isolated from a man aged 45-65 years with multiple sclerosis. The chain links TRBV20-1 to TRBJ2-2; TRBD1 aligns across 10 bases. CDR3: CSATGTGVNTGELFF. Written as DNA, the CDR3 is TGCAGTGCTACCGGGACAGGGGTGAACACCGGGGAGCTGTTTTTT.